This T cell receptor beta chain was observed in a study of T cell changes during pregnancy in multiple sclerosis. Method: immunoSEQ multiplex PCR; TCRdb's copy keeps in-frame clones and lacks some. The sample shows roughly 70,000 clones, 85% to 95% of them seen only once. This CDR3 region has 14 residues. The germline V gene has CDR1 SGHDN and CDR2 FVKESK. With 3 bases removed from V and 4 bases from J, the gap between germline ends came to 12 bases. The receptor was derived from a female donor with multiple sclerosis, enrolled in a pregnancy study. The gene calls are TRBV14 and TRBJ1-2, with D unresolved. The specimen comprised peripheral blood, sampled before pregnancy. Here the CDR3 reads CASSQTDGAYGYTF. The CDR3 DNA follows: TGTGCCAGCAGCCAGACCGACGGAGCCTATGGCTACACCTTC. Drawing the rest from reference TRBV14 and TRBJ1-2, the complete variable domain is EAGVTQFPSHSVIEKGQTVTLRCDPISGHDNLYWYRRVMGKEIKFLLHFVKESKQDESGMPNNRFLAERTGGTYSTLKVQPAELEDSGVYFCASSQTDGAYGYTFGSGTRLTVV.